The clone carrying this TCR beta chain was seen ten or more times. Its matching antigen is unknown. This sample stems from a study of T-cell memory formation after mild COVID-19. Overall study results and limits: Proof of SARS-CoV-2 specificity was absent for the second-wave clones that crested on day 37.

One entry per CDR3 protein results from TCRdb running MiXCR on the 5' RACE reads. In the table there are around 450,000 distinct CDR3 sequences, roughly 20% of which are singletons. This CDR3 has 14 amino acids. V was clipped by 1 base and J by 4 bases, with 11 bases between them. Germline V gene data show CDR1 as SGHRS and CDR2 as YFSETQ. The source is an adult woman who had mild COVID-19 (a few samples of this study predate the infection). Cell type and time point are not known. The V call is TRBV5-1, the J call TRBJ1-2; D may be TRBD1 (6 bases). Input material: PBMCs or a T cell subset sorted from them (not recorded which). The CDR3 protein is CASSLTTGSYGYTF. In DNA, the CDR3 is TGCGCCAGCAGCTTGACGACAGGCAGCTATGGCTACACCTTC.